The 26 T cell receptor beta chains below all came from one sample that was sequenced in a study of blood T cell repertoires in COVID-19. Only in-frame clones appear in the TCRdb table, and some are missing; sequencing was by immunoSEQ multiplex PCR. The sample lists approximately 170,000 clones, less than 80% occurring once. Sequences were obtained from PBMCs or T cells enriched from blood (not recorded which). The origin of the receptors is a woman between 65 and 79 years old in a cohort exposed to, infected with or recovered from COVID-19 (not recorded which).

The chain joins TRBV4-3 to TRBJ2-3; TRBD2 might be the D (5 bases). CDR1 is LGHNA, CDR2 YSLEER, per germline. The CDR3 length is 18 residues. The V gene lost 1 base and the J gene lost 2 bases, with 19 bases spanning the gap. CDR3 region: CASSQGVGSGVSTDTQYF. CDR3 bases: TGCGCCAGCAGCCAAGGGGTGGGAAGCGGAGTATCCACAGATACGCAGTATTTT.

This clone was counted a few times. The chain recombines TRBV12-3 or TRBV12-4 with TRBJ2-1; no reliable D call. This CDR3 has 11 amino acids. V was trimmed by 8 bases and J by 5 bases, leaving 7 bases between them. DNA of the CDR3: TGTGCCAGCCGCGCCAACAATGAGCAGTTCTTC. Amino acid sequence: CASRANNEQFF.

The V gene is TRBV7-9, the J gene TRBJ2-3, with TRBD2 identical over 9 bases. V shed 5 bases and J 2 bases; nucleotides not matched to a gene: 8. The CDR3 has 16 residues. Germline CDR1 is SEHNR and CDR2 is FQNEAQ (reference sequence). CDR3 residues: CASSPKLAGDTDTQYF. The CDR3 nucleotides read TGTGCCAGCAGCCCAAAACTAGCGGGTGACACAGATACGCAGTATTTT. Using reference TRBV7-9 and TRBJ2-3 for the parts outside the CDR3, the full variable domain is DTGVSQNPRHKITKRGQNVTFRCDPISEHNRLYWYRQTLGQGPEFLTYFQNEAQLEKSRLLSDRFSAERPKGSFSTLEIQRTEQGDSAMYLCASSPKLAGDTDTQYFGPGTRLTVL.

In the case of this clone: The germline gene is not matched at one end of the junction; a read error may be the cause. V and J are TRBV15 and TRBJ2-1; 7 bases match TRBD1. CDR3 length: 18 residues. Germline CDR1 is LNHNV and CDR2 is YYDKDF (reference sequence). The CDR3 protein is CATSRRTGWTGSDNEQFF. The CDR3 nucleotides read TGTGCCACCAGCAGGAGGACGGGATGGACAGGCTCCGACAATGAGCAGTTCTTC.

The chain links TRBV6-5 to TRBJ2-7, with 7 positions matching TRBD2. V lost 8 bases to trimming and J lost 1 base; unmatched junction nucleotides: 11. The CDR3 runs to 15 residues. Germline lookup yields CDR1 MNHEY and CDR2 SVGAGI. This CDR3 reads CASGDWRESSYEQYF. The CDR3 bases are TGTGCCAGCGGGGATTGGCGGGAGAGTTCCTACGAGCAGTACTTC.

The gene calls are TRBV6-1 and TRBJ2-5; TRBD2 agrees at 8 bases. From germline, CDR1 is MNHNS and CDR2 SASEGT. CDR3 length equals 16 residues. The J segment lost 4 bases and the V segment lost 3 bases, leaving 10 bases of the junction unmatched. The CDR3 DNA is TGTGCCAGCAGTGATCCCCCCGGAAGCGGGGGAGAGACCCAGTACTTC. Protein sequence: CASSDPPGSGGETQYF.

The V call is TRBV18, the J call TRBJ2-3; no clear D gene. Germline V gene sequence: CDR1 KGHSH, CDR2 LQKENI. The CDR3 sequence is 15 residues long. The germline V and J ends were trimmed by 2 bases and 0 bases, with 9 bases remaining between them. CDR3 loop: CASSPAKVSTDTQYF. The CDR3 bases are TGTGCCAGCTCACCAGCTAAAGTAAGCACAGATACGCAGTATTTT.

DNA of the CDR3: TGTGCCAGCACCCTGGGGCGAGCTAACTATGGCTACACCTTC. It encodes CASTLGRANYGYTF. The chain recombines TRBV7-8 with TRBJ1-2, with D possibly TRBD1 on 5 matching bases. The CDR3 runs 14 residues. Germline CDR1 is SGHVS and CDR2 is FQNEAQ. Trimming removed 7 bases from V and 0 bases from J, with 12 bases in between.

This clone was seen only a few times. The V and J genes are TRBV11-1 and TRBJ1-1, with TRBD1 identical over 10 bases. V trimming: 5 bases; J trimming: 6 bases; junction bases outside the gene matches: 6. The V gene's germline CDR1 is SGHAT and CDR2 FQDESV (reference sequence). The CDR3 is 14 residues long. In nucleotides, the CDR3 is TGTGCCAGCAGCCCCGGACAGGGGGTGGCTGAAGCTTTCTTT. It specifies CASSPGQGVAEAFF.

This chain connects TRBV5-1 to TRBJ2-5; 12 bases match TRBD2. With 4 bases clipped from V and 10 bases from J, the junction kept 5 bases outside the gene matches. This CDR3 spans 13 amino acids. The germline V gene encodes CDR1 SGHRS and CDR2 YFSETQ. CDR3 residues: CASSPGLAGRQYF. For the CDR3, the DNA is TGCGCCAGCAGCCCGGGACTAGCGGGCCGCCAGTACTTC.

The CDR3 coding sequence is TGTGCCAGCAGCGCCCGAGGGAGTAGTTCCTACAATGAGCAGTTCTTC. Its protein product is CASSARGSSSYNEQFF. The chain has TRBV7-9 and TRBJ2-1, with D perhaps TRBD2 (5 bases). Germline-derived CDR1 and CDR2 are SEHNR and FQNEAQ (reference sequence). The CDR3 is 16 amino acids. Deletions cut 5 bases from V and 1 base from J, with 15 bases between.

The V call is TRBV6-5, the J call TRBJ2-1; maybe TRBD2 (7 bases). From germline, CDR1 is MNHEY and CDR2 SVGAGI. V was clipped by 2 bases and J by 3 bases, with 11 bases between them. CDR3 length: 15 residues. The CDR3 reads CASSYRGGGYNEQFF. The CDR3 DNA reads as TGTGCCAGCAGTTACAGGGGGGGAGGCTACAATGAGCAGTTCTTC.

The CDR3 DNA sequence: TGTGCCAGCAGCCGCGCGGCAGGGAGTAGACTAGCGGGAAGTGGGGAGTTCTTC. It is translated as CASSRAAGSRLAGSGEFF. This chain connects TRBV5-8 to TRBJ2-1; the match to TRBD2 covers 11 bases. Germline CDR1 reads SGHTS; CDR2 reads YDEGEE. CDR3 length: 18 residues. The ends lost 4 bases at V and 14 bases at J; junction bases unmatched: 23.

The chain employs TRBV27 and TRBJ1-2; possible D gene TRBD1, 5 bases. Looked up from germline, CDR1 is MNHEY and CDR2 is SMNVEV (reference sequence). This CDR3 contains 13 residues. Trimming cost V 4 bases and J 5 bases, with 11 bases left between them. CDR3 coding DNA: TGTGCCAGCAGTTCAAGGGGAGGGTATGGCTACACCTTC. It encodes CASSSRGGYGYTF.

This chain links TRBV15 with TRBJ2-1; 11 bases match TRBD2. This CDR3 contains 16 residues. Germline V CDR1 and CDR2: LNHNV, YYDKDF (reference sequence). With V trimmed by 2 bases and J by 9 bases, 9 bases remained unmatched. CDR3 in amino acids: CATSRQLAGVGSEQFF. In DNA form, the CDR3 reads TGTGCCACCAGCAGACAACTAGCGGGAGTGGGTAGTGAGCAGTTCTTC.

The chain recombines TRBV28 with TRBJ1-2, with TRBD1 matching 12 bases. Trimming took 5 bases from V and 4 from J; bases not matched to a gene: 5. The germline V gene encodes CDR1 MDHEN and CDR2 SYDVKM. The CDR3 covers 15 residues. The CDR3 region is CASSPGTGGFYGYTF. DNA for the CDR3: TGTGCCAGCAGTCCAGGGACAGGGGGCTTCTATGGCTACACCTTC.

The CDR3 region is CASSRPPIRRPYEQYF. The CDR3 nucleotides read TGTGCCAGCAGCCGTCCGCCGATTAGGCGGCCCTACGAGCAGTACTTC. V usage is TRBV21-1 and J usage is TRBJ2-7; TRBD2 was called by the table and not checked on the DNA. TRBV21-1 is given as a pseudogene. The CDR3 has 16 amino acids.

V gene TRBV20-1 combines with J gene TRBJ1-1; possibly TRBD1 for D (5 bases). Germline V gives CDR1 DFQATT, CDR2 SNEGSKA (reference sequence). This CDR3 is built from 11 residues. V lost 5 bases, J lost 4 bases, and 8 bases lay in between. The CDR3, as DNA: TGCAGTGCTTTCAGGGTCACTGAAGCTTTCTTT. Its protein product is CSAFRVTEAFF.

The genes are TRBV2 and TRBJ2-1; weak D call: TRBD2 (6 bases). CDR1 and CDR2 from the germline V gene are SNHLY and FYNNEI. The CDR3 runs to 13 residues. The ends were cut back, 6 bases at V and 2 bases at J, with 8 bases in the middle. The CDR3 DNA is TGTGCCAGCAGCGGGAGCGCCTACAATGAGCAGTTCTTC. This codes for CASSGSAYNEQFF.

The chain joins TRBV7-3 to TRBJ2-5; TRBD1 matches at 7 bases. Per the germline V gene, CDR1 is SGHTA and CDR2 is FQGTGA. The V gene end was trimmed by 5 bases and the J gene end by 4 bases; junction bases not matched to a gene: 7. The CDR3 runs to 14 residues. The DNA for the CDR3 is TGTGCCAGCAGCCCCAGGGGGAATCGAGAGACCCAGTACTTC. It yields the protein CASSPRGNRETQYF.

V usage is TRBV19 and J usage is TRBJ2-5; 8 bases line up with TRBD1. This CDR3 comprises 16 residues. Unmatched junction bases numbered 13, after V lost 9 bases and J lost 1 base. Germline V gene data show CDR1 as LNHDA and CDR2 as SQIVND (reference sequence). CDR3 coding DNA: TGTGCCAGCTCCCCTTGGGGACAGGAGAGCCAAGAGACCCAGTACTTC. Residues: CASSPWGQESQETQYF.

The chain employs TRBV29-1 and TRBJ1-4, with no clear D. The length of the CDR3 is 12 residues. The germline V and J ends were trimmed by 8 bases and 5 bases, with 12 bases remaining between them. Per germline, CDR1 SQVTM and CDR2 ANQGSEA. The CDR3 DNA is TGCAGCAGTGCGGATTCAAATGAAAAACTGTTTTTT. Encoded protein: CSSADSNEKLFF.

This chain links TRBV6-1 with TRBJ1-2, with TRBD1 identical over 7 bases. V lost 2 bases and J lost 6; bases outside the gene matches: 12. Per germline, CDR1 MNHNS and CDR2 SASEGT. The CDR3 is made up of 16 amino acids. The CDR3, as DNA: TGTGCCAGCAGTGAAAGGGGTCTGTGGGACAGCGATGGCTACACCTTC. The encoded protein is CASSERGLWDSDGYTF.

The V and J genes are TRBV3-1 (or the pseudogene TRBV3-2) and TRBJ2-3; 9 bases agree with TRBD2. Trimming took 4 bases from V and 3 from J; bases not matched to a gene: 2. The CDR3 covers 14 residues. CDR1 and CDR2 from the germline V gene are LGHDT and YNNKEL (reference sequence). The CDR3 spells CASSPLAGTDTQYF. CDR3 DNA: TGTGCCAGCAGCCCGCTAGCGGGAACAGATACGCAGTATTTT.

The chain employs TRBV10-3 and TRBJ2-1, with a possible D match to TRBD1 (5 bases). The germline V and J ends were trimmed by 10 bases and 2 bases, with 15 bases remaining between them. Germline lookup yields CDR1 ENHRY and CDR2 SYGVKD. This CDR3 region has 14 residues. CDR3 nucleotides: TGTGCCACCTCCAGGGAATCGCCCTACAATGAGCAGTTCTTC. Translated, it gives CATSRESPYNEQFF.

The CDR3 sequence is CASRPRASLNYGYTF. Here the CDR3 DNA reads TGTGCCAGCAGACCCCGTGCGTCCCTTAACTATGGCTACACCTTC. The V call is TRBV2, the J call TRBJ1-2; the D is unclear. The germline gives CDR1 SNHLY, CDR2 FYNNEI. Trimming pared 6 bases from V and 1 base from J, leaving 15 bases between. There are 15 residues in the CDR3. Drawing the rest from reference TRBV2 and TRBJ1-2, the complete variable domain is EPEVTQTPSHQVTQMGQEVILRCVPISNHLYFYWYRQILGQKVEFLVSFYNNEISEKSEIFDDQFSVERPDGSNFTLKIRSTKLEDSAMYFCASRPRASLNYGYTFGSGTRLTVV.